This paragraph reports one T cell receptor beta chain. No antigen is known for it. The donors comprised healthy bone marrow donors. This entry belongs to a study of cytomegalovirus exposure and HLA in healthy donors. Study-wide findings and caveats: Reported findings show TCR beta sequences accurately forecast HLA-A and HLA-B alleles in most subjects.

The PCR used 60 Vbeta and 13 Jbeta primers. Authors' analysis steps: About 11 million of the roughly 77 million unique TCR beta chains counted in a later analysis were shared. The assay was immunoSEQ multiplex PCR, and TCRdb's table has in-frame clones only and misses some. The DNA was the basis for D and trimming; V, J and clone size are from that table. The repertoire has nearly 200,000 clones, 75% to 85% of them found once; the top ten carry approximately 0.36%. The receptor was derived from a male donor in good health and CMV-seropositive. Sequenced material: PBMCs.

CDR3 protein: CSVVGTYYGYTF. The CDR3 DNA is TGCAGCGTTGTGGGCACCTACTATGGCTACACCTTC. The V gene is TRBV29-1, the J gene TRBJ1-2; D is uncertain. V lost 4 bases to trimming and J lost 3 bases, with 9 bases between them. This CDR3 has 12 residues. Per the germline V gene, CDR1 is SQVTM and CDR2 is ANQGSEA.